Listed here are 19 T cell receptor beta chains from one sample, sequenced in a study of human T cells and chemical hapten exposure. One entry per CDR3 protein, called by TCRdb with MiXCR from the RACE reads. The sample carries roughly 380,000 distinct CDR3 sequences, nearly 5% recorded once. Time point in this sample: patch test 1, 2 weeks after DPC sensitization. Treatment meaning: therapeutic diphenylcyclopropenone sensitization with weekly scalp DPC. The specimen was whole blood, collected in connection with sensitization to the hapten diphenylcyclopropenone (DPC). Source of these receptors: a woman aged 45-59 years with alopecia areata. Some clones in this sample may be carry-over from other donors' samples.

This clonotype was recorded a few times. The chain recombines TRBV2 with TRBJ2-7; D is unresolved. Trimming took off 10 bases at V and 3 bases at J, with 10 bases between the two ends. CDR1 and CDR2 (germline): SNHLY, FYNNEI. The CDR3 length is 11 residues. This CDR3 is CATKTGYEQYF. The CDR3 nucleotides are TGTGCCACTAAGACCGGCTACGAGCAGTACTTC.

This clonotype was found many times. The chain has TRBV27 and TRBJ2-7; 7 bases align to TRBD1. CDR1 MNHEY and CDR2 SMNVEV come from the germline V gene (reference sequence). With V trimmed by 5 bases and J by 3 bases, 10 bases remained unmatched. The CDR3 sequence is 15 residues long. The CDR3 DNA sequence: TGTGCCAGCAGTCCCTCGACAGGGCTCGTCTACGAGCAGTACTTC. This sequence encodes CASSPSTGLVYEQYF.

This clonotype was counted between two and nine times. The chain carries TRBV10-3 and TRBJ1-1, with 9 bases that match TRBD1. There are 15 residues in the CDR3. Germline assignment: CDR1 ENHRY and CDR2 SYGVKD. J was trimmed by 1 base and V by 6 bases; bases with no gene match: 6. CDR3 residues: CAIRNLGQGNTEAFF. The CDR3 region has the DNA TGTGCCATCAGGAATTTGGGACAGGGGAACACTGAAGCTTTCTTT.

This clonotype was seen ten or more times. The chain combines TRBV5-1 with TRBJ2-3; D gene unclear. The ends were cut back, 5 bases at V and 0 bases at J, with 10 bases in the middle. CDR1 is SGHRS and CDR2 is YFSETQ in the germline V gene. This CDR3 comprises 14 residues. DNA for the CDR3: TGCGCCAGCAGATATGGATCTAGCACAGATACGCAGTATTTT. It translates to CASRYGSSTDTQYF.

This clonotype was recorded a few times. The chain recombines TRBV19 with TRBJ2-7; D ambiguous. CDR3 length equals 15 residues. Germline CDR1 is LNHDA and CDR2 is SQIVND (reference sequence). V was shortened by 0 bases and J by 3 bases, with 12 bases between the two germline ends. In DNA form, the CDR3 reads TGTGCCAGTAGTATAGAGGCGGTTGGTAGCTACGAGCAGTACTTC. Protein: CASSIEAVGSYEQYF.

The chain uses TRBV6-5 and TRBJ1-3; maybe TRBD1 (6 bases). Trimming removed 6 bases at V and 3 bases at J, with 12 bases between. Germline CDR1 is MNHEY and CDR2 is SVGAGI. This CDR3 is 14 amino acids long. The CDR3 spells CASSRGGGGNTIYF. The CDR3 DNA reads TGTGCCAGCAGCAGAGGGGGTGGTGGAAACACCATATATTTT.

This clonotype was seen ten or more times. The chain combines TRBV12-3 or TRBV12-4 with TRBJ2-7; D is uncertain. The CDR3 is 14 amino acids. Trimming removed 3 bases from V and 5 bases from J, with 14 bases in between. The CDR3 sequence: CASSFLSSHHEQYF. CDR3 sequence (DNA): TGTGCCAGCAGTTTCTTGTCTAGTCACCACGAGCAGTACTTC.

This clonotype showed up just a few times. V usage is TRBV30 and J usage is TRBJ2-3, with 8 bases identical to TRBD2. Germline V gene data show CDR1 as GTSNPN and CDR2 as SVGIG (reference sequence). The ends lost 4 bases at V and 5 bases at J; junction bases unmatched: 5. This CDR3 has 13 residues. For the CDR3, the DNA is TGTGCCTGGACCGGACTAGCTGGAGATACGCAGTATTTT. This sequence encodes CAWTGLAGDTQYF.

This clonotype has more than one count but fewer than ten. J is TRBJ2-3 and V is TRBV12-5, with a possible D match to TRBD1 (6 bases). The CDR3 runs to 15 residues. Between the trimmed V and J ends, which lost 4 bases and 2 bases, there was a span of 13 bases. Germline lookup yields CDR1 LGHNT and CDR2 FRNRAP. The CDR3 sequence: CASGWPQGPTDTQYF. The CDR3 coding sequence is TGTGCTAGTGGTTGGCCACAGGGCCCCACAGATACGCAGTATTTT.

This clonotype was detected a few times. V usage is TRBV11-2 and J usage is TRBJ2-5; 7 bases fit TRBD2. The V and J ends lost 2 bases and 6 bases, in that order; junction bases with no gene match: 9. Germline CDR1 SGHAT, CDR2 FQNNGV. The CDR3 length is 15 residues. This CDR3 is CASSLSGPAGQTQYF. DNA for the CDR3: TGTGCCAGCAGCTTAAGCGGGCCAGCGGGACAGACCCAGTACTTC.

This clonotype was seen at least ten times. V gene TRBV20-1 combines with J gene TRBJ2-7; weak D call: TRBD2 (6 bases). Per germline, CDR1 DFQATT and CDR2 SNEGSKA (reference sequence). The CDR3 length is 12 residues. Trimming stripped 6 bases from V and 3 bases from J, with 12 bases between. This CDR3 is CSARTTHYEQYF. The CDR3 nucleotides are TGCAGTGCAAGGACTACACACTACGAGCAGTACTTC.

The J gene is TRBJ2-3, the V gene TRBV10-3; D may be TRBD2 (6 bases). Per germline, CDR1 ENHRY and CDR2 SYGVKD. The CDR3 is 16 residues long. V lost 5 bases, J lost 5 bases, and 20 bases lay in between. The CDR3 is CAISRDLGAGRDTQYF. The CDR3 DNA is TGTGCCATCAGTCGGGATTTGGGCGCGGGGAGAGATACGCAGTATTTT.

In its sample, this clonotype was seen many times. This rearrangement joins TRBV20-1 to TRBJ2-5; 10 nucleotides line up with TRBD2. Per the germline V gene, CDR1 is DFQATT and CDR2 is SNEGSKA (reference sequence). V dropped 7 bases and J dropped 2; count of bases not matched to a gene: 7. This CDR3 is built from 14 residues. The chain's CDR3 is CSGLAGPLQETQYF. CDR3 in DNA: TGCAGTGGACTAGCGGGTCCGCTACAAGAGACCCAGTACTTC.

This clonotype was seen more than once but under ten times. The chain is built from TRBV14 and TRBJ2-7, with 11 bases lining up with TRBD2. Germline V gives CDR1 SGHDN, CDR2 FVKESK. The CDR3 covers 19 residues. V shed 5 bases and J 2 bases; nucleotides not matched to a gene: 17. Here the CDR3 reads CASSYREVAGGFTPYEQYF. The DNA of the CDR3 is TGTGCCAGCAGCTACCGGGAAGTAGCGGGAGGGTTTACCCCCTACGAGCAGTACTTC.

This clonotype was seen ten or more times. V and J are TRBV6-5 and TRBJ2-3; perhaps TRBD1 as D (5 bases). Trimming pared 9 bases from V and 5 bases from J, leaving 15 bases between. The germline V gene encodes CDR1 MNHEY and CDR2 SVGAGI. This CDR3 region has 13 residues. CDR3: CASGHAAQDTQYF. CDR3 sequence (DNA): TGTGCCAGTGGACACGCGGCGCAAGATACGCAGTATTTT.

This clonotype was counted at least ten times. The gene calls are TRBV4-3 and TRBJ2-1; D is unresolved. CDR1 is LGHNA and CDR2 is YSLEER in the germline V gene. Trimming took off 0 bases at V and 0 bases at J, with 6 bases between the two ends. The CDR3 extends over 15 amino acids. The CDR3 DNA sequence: TGCGCCAGCAGCCAAGATCCACCCTCCTACAATGAGCAGTTCTTC. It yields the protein CASSQDPPSYNEQFF.

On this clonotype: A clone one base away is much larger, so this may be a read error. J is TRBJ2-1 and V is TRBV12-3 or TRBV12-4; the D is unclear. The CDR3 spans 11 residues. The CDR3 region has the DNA TGTGCCAGCAGTCCTAGGGCGGAGCTGTTCTTC. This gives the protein CASSPRAELFF.

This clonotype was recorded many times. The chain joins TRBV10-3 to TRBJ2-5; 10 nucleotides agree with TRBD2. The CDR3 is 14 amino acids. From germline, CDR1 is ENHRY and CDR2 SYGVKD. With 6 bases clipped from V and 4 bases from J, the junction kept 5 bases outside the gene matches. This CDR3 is CAIRPAGGAETQYF. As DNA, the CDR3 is TGTGCCATCAGACCAGCGGGGGGGGCAGAGACCCAGTACTTC.

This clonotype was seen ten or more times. The CDR3 is CASSFVDRAGGYTF. The DNA for the CDR3 is TGTGCCAGCAGTTTTGTGGACAGGGCTGGTGGCTACACCTTC. This chain uses TRBV12-3 or TRBV12-4 with TRBJ1-2, with TRBD1 identical over 8 bases. The CDR3 runs to 14 residues. V was clipped by 3 bases and J by 7 bases; unmatched bases: 7.